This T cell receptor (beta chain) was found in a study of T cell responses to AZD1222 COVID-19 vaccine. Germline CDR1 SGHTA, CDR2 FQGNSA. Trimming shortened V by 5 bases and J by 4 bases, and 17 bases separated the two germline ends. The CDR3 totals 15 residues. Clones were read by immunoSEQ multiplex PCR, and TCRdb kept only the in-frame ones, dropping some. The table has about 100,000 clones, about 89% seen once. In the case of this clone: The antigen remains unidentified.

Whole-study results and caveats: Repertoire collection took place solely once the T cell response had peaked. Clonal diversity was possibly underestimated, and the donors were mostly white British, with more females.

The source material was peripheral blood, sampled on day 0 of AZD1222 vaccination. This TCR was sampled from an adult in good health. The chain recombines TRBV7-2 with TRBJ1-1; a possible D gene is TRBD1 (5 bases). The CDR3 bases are TGTGCCAGCAGCCCCTGGACACATTTCGGCACTGAAGCTTTCTTT. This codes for CASSPWTHFGTEAFF.